These 20 T cell receptor beta chains originate from one sample sequenced in a study of CD8 T cells in Susac syndrome. Reverse transcription of roughly 0.45 to 1 ug RNA used random hexamers. TCRdb reprocessed the immunoSEQ multiplex PCR reads with MiXCR, giving one entry per CDR3 protein. The table records nearly 110,000 distinct CDR3 sequences, around 94% of them present only once. What was sequenced was CD8+ T cells from PBMCs. The receptor source for this set is a human donor with Susac syndrome.

This chain joins TRBV20-1 and TRBJ2-7, with TRBD1 as a possible D gene (6 bases). From germline, CDR1 is DFQATT and CDR2 SNEGSKA (reference sequence). The V end was cut by 6 bases, the J end by 2 bases, with 14 bases between. This CDR3 spans 13 amino acids. CDR3 bases: TGCAGTGCCAATGGGGACAACCCCTACGAGCAGTACTTC. Encoded protein: CSANGDNPYEQYF.

Details on this clonotype: The final CDR3 position lacks the conserved phenylalanine or tryptophan, pointing to a likely read error. No DNA is shown, since the ends of the CDR3 on it are uncertain; the CDR3 is the one TCRdb lists. The chain employs TRBV6-2 or TRBV6-3 and TRBJ2-1; no check of the table's D call, TRBD1, against the DNA was made. With termini counted, the CDR3 has 11 amino acids. The germline V gene has CDR1 MNHEY and CDR2 SVGEGT. CDR3 amino acids: CASSYRTGRPL.

The chain joins TRBV6-6 to TRBJ2-3, with D perhaps TRBD2 (6 bases). The CDR3 totals 14 residues. From germline, CDR1 is MNHNY and CDR2 SVGAGI (reference sequence). The ends were cut back, 7 bases at V and 2 bases at J, with 13 bases in the middle. In nucleotides, the CDR3 is TGTGCCAGCACAAACCCGGGGGACACAGATACGCAGTATTTT. Residues: CASTNPGDTDTQYF.

This clonotype occurred once. V is TRBV6-6 and J is TRBJ1-2; 7 nucleotides line up with TRBD1. Trimming cost V 2 bases and J 12 bases; bases outside gene matches: 6. The CDR3 totals 12 residues. Germline V gene lookup returns CDR1 MNHNY and CDR2 SVGAGI (reference sequence). This CDR3 is CASSYIGTDHTF. CDR3 bases: TGTGCCAGCAGTTACATCGGGACAGACCACACCTTC.

The V gene is TRBV25-1, the J gene TRBJ1-2, with D maybe TRBD1 (6 bases). V was trimmed by 3 bases and J by 8 bases, leaving 7 bases between them. CDR1 and CDR2 (germline): MGHDK, SYGVNS. This CDR3 spans 11 amino acids. As DNA, the CDR3 is TGTGCCAGCAGTGATCAGGGGGGCTACACCTTC. Its protein is CASSDQGGYTF.

The rearrangement joins TRBV25-1 to TRBJ2-3, with D tentatively TRBD2 (5 bases). Germline assignment: CDR1 MGHDK and CDR2 SYGVNS. Trimming took off 3 bases at V and 2 bases at J, with 12 bases between the two ends. This CDR3 is 15 amino acids long. As DNA, the CDR3 is TGTGCCAGCAGTGAGGGCGGGCAGGCCACAGATACGCAGTATTTT. It codes for CASSEGGQATDTQYF.

This chain connects TRBV20-1 to TRBJ2-2; no clear D gene. CDR3 length: 14 residues. V was shortened by 0 bases and J by 5 bases, with 10 bases between the two germline ends. Looked up from germline, CDR1 is DFQATT and CDR2 is SNEGSKA (reference sequence). The CDR3 coding sequence is TGCAGTGCTAGAGATCGGTCCGGGACCGGGGAGCTGTTTTTT. The encoded protein is CSARDRSGTGELFF.

The chain links TRBV27 to TRBJ2-5, with D possibly matching TRBD1 (7 bases). This CDR3 has 14 residues. V shed 3 bases and J shed 4 bases, with 12 bases lying between them. Germline V CDR1 and CDR2: MNHEY, SMNVEV (reference sequence). Here the CDR3 DNA reads TGTGCCAGCAGTTTGGGGGGACAGCTAGAGACCCAGTACTTC. It yields the protein CASSLGGQLETQYF.

This clonotype was seen once. This sequence joins TRBV7-3 and TRBJ2-5, with 8 nucleotides matching TRBD2. The CDR3 sequence is 14 residues long. V gave up 0 bases and J gave up 5 bases; unmatched junction bases: 2. Germline V gene lookup returns CDR1 SGHTA and CDR2 FQGTGA. CDR3 sequence: CASSLTGGGETQYF. CDR3 sequence (DNA): TGTGCCAGCAGCTTAACGGGCGGGGGGGAGACCCAGTACTTC.

The V call is TRBV7-8, the J call TRBJ1-1; 9 bases fit TRBD1. CDR3 length equals 14 residues. The germline V gene has CDR1 SGHVS and CDR2 FQNEAQ. The junction had 6 bases not matched to a gene; V was cut back by 5 bases and J by 5 bases. CDR3 bases: TGTGCCAGCAGCCAAGCCGGGACAGGGACTGAAGCTTTCTTT. Residues: CASSQAGTGTEAFF.

The chain carries TRBV18 and TRBJ2-7; perhaps TRBD2 as D (6 bases). With 2 bases removed from V and 3 bases from J, the gap between germline ends came to 14 bases. CDR1 and CDR2 (germline): KGHSH, LQKENI. The CDR3 is made up of 15 amino acids. CDR3 loop: CASSPTQGGNYEQYF. In nucleotides, the CDR3 is TGTGCCAGCTCACCAACCCAGGGAGGAAACTACGAGCAGTACTTC. The variable domain in full, completed from reference TRBV18 and TRBJ2-7, reads NAGVMQNPRHLVRRRGQEARLRCSPMKGHSHVYWYRQLPEEGLKFMVYLQKENIIDESGMPKERFSAEFPKEGPSILRIQQVVRGDSAAYFCASSPTQGGNYEQYFGPGTRLTVT.

V usage is TRBV20-1 and J usage is TRBJ2-1; D remains ambiguous. Germline V gene lookup returns CDR1 DFQATT and CDR2 SNEGSKA (reference sequence). Trimming left V 6 bases short and J 3 bases short, with 12 bases between. This CDR3 is 13 amino acids long. CDR3 loop: CSAETNSYNEQFF. The DNA of the CDR3 is TGCAGTGCGGAGACCAACAGCTACAATGAGCAGTTCTTC.

The genes are TRBV15 and TRBJ2-1; TRBD2 matches 12 bases. The CDR3 is 15 amino acids. The germline gives CDR1 LNHNV, CDR2 YYDKDF (reference sequence). V shed 2 bases and J 5 bases; nucleotides not matched to a gene: 1. CDR3 DNA sequence: TGTGCCACCAGCAGAACTAGCGGGGGGAACAATGAGCAGTTCTTC. Amino acids: CATSRTSGGNNEQFF.

The chain carries TRBV9 and TRBJ2-7; 11 nucleotides align to TRBD2. There are 14 residues in the CDR3. Germline V gives CDR1 SGDLS, CDR2 YYNGEE. J was trimmed by 3 bases and V by 3 bases; bases with no gene match: 2. The DNA for the CDR3 is TGTGCCAGCAGCGATACTAGCGGGGGCTACGAGCAGTACTTC. Its translation is CASSDTSGGYEQYF.

V and J are TRBV4-2 and TRBJ1-1; D ambiguous. From germline, CDR1 is LGHNA and CDR2 YNFKEQ. The germline V and J ends were trimmed by 0 bases and 1 base, with 9 bases remaining between them. The CDR3 has 15 amino acids. CDR3 sequence reads: CASSQDRGPNTEAFF. The CDR3 DNA follows: TGTGCCAGCAGCCAAGATCGAGGGCCGAACACTGAAGCTTTCTTT.

The chain joins TRBV5-1 to TRBJ2-7, with 8 bases lining up with TRBD1. The V gene end was trimmed by 0 bases and the J gene end by 0 bases; junction bases not matched to a gene: 2. The CDR3 has 15 residues. Germline-derived CDR1 and CDR2 are SGHRS and YFSETQ. CDR3 protein: CASSLDTGGSYEQYF. In DNA, the CDR3 is TGCGCCAGCAGCTTGGATACAGGGGGCTCCTACGAGCAGTACTTC.

This clonotype was seen only once. The rearrangement uses TRBV27 and TRBJ2-1; TRBD2 matches 12 bases. Per the germline V gene, CDR1 is MNHEY and CDR2 is SMNVEV (reference sequence). V lost 5 bases, J lost 10 bases, and 18 bases stayed unmatched. This CDR3 is built from 18 residues. The chain's CDR3 is CASSIYSRTSGVHREQFF. DNA of the CDR3: TGTGCCAGCAGTATTTACTCCCGGACTAGCGGGGTTCATAGGGAGCAGTTCTTC.

The chain couples TRBV13 to TRBJ1-2, with 8 bases lining up with TRBD1. The germline V gene encodes CDR1 PRHDT and CDR2 FYEKMQ (reference sequence). The CDR3 consists of 12 residues. V trimming: 5 bases; J trimming: 6 bases; junction bases outside the gene matches: 2. The CDR3 spells CASSTTGDGYTF. The CDR3 DNA follows: TGTGCCAGCAGCACGACAGGGGATGGCTACACCTTC. Combining the CDR3 with reference TRBV13 and TRBJ1-2 gives the whole variable domain AAGVIQSPRHLIKEKRETATLKCYPIPRHDTVYWYQQGPGQDPQFLISFYEKMQSDKGSIPDRFSAQQFSDYHSELNMSSLELGDSALYFCASSTTGDGYTFGSGTRLTVV.

This clonotype was seen only a few times. In DNA, the CDR3 is TGTGCCAGCAGCTTGGGGGGAAGGACTGAAGCTTTCTTT. This translates into CASSLGGRTEAFF. The V and J genes are TRBV9 and TRBJ1-1; possibly TRBD1 for D (5 bases). The germline V gene has CDR1 SGDLS and CDR2 YYNGEE. V was trimmed by 4 bases and J by 5 bases, leaving 12 bases between them. The CDR3 spans 13 residues. Looking up the rest from reference TRBV9 and TRBJ1-1 gives the full variable domain: DSGVTQTPKHLITATGQRVTLRCSPRSGDLSVYWYQQSLDQGLQFLIQYYNGEERAKGNILERFSAQQFPDLHSELNLSSLELGDSALYFCASSLGGRTEAFFGQGTRLTVV.

The V gene is TRBV23-1, the J gene TRBJ2-7; a weak D match, TRBD1 (5 bases). TRBV23-1 qualifies as an ORF whose function is uncertain. This CDR3 comprises 16 residues. Trimming stripped 10 bases from V and 7 bases from J, with 29 bases between. CDR3 sequence: CANPIHPTAKYEEQYF. CDR3 DNA: TGCGCCAACCCTATCCACCCGACAGCAAAGTACGAGGAGCAGTACTTC.